This T cell receptor (beta chain) comes out of a study of blood T cell repertoires in COVID-19 (dated by TCRdb to the early 2020s). Turning to the overall study: Samples covering the acute and convalescent phases of COVID-19 were provided by collaborators in the United States, Italy and Spain. Where available, HLA class I and class II types were obtained from metadata supplied by the sample provider rather than from assay-based typing. The prospective study material was composed of cDNA or gDNA derived from T cells, B-cell-depleted T cells, or PBMCs. The repertoires were released in a freely available public database meant as a resource for research on the immune response to SARS-CoV-2. Sample metadata almost always included a de-identified subject ID, COVID-19 status, age in years and sex. The dataset comprised deeply sampled blood TCRbeta repertoires from subjects exposed to, actively infected with, or recovered from COVID-19. Samples came from the ongoing ImmuneRACE study (first 160 participants) plus 1,254 subjects from 6 global collaborators. Findings and caveats that apply to the study as a whole: Clinical and demographic metadata were provided uncurated, with the amount varying by source and participant.

The CDR3 starts with the cysteine, ends with the phenylalanine, and has 16 residues. Here the CDR3 DNA is all that survives: 48 bases in frame from base 1. V and J are trimmed by 4 bases and 5 bases, and the gene matches miss 11 bases of the junction. CDR1 and CDR2, per the germline V gene (reference sequence), are SSHAT and FNYEAQ. TCRbeta CDR3 regions were amplified from genomic DNA using the immunoSEQ Assay, a bias-controlled multiplex PCR. The study's processing was this. The number of nucleated cells in each sample was estimated from the amplification of reference gene primers within the assay. To quantify the absolute abundance of each unique TCRbeta CDR3 rearrangement, sequence reads were collapsed and filtered. For each sample, productive Simpson clonality was calculated as the square root of Simpson's diversity index over productive rearrangements. TCRdb re-hosts the immuneACCESS table, in-frame sequences only. Its copies lack some clones; in the studies checked, an unresolved V gene accounts for under half of them, and the cause for the rest is not known. V, J and clone size reflect that table, while D and trimming were determined from the DNA. This sample is represented by a few hundred thousand clones; over 85% of them were singletons. The top ten constitute around 10% of the sample.

Points on this clone: Its antigen is not yet known. The record has no base qualities; no much larger clone is one base away.

One collaborating source in Seattle enrolled patients while the patients were actively infected and followed the patients over time throughout the course of disease. Collaborating institutions collected whole blood in K2EDTA tubes following their own protocols. For TCRbeta analysis, collaborators shipped samples in one of three forms: frozen whole blood, isolated PBMCs, or DNA extracted from either of those sample types. The chain uses TRBV7-7 and TRBJ2-5; 9 bases in the middle match TRBD2. The sample comprised peripheral blood. The source is a woman between 25 and 40 years old with COVID-19, enrolled during active disease. The encoded CDR3 is CASSSSRGGHEETQYF. The nucleotide sequence reads TGTGCCAGCAGCTCTTCGCGGGGGGGCCATGAGGAGACCCAGTACTTC.